The clone carrying this T cell receptor beta chain showed up many times. Its antigen is undetermined. The CDR3 sequence is 16 residues long. This sample is part of a study of human T cells and chemical hapten exposure. Across the whole study: Upper inner arm skin measuring about 2 cm by about 2 cm received 2% DPC for sensitization.

Study findings and constraints: DPC sensitization left the count of TCRs above 1 in 1000 unchanged.

The time point: patch test 3, about 24 weeks after DPC sensitization. Stated treatment: therapeutic diphenylcyclopropenone sensitization with weekly scalp DPC. Each CDR3 protein is one row after TCRdb ran MiXCR on the RACE reads. The sample lists about 52,000 distinct CDR3 sequences, roughly 9.5% occurring once. This specimen was whole blood, taken in connection with sensitization to the hapten diphenylcyclopropenone (DPC). The source of this sequence is a woman in her forties with alopecia areata. Some clones in this sample may be carry-over from other donors' samples. This sequence joins TRBV21-1 and TRBJ1-5; the D call TRBD1 from the table was never checked on the DNA. TRBV21-1 has pseudogene status. The CDR3 protein is CASSKSGGALNQPQHF. The CDR3 nucleotides read TGTGCCAGCAGCAAATCCGGGGGAGCCCTCAATCAGCCCCAGCATTTT.